The clone carrying this T cell receptor (beta chain) was counted many times. Its matching antigen is unknown. This beta chain came through as a stray read in a library set up for alpha chains, and its size says little. Every TCR cDNA molecule bore its own unique molecular identifier. TCRdb used MiXCR to reprocess the 5' RACE reads, holding one entry per CDR3 protein. This table holds approximately 18,000 distinct CDR3 sequences, 4.5% to 7.5% found once. Sample time point: sample taken at primary tumor resection. Untreated early-stage non-small cell lung cancer patients, roughly 72 in total, were the donors. Whole RNA, which was extracted from tumor, nontumor lung tissue or frozen PBMC, was sequenced without any cell sorting. V was pared by 4 bases and J by 7 bases, with 12 bases of the junction left unmatched. The V gene's germline CDR1 is SQVTM and CDR2 ANQGSEA. This CDR3 has 14 residues. The data stem from a study of spatial heterogeneity in lung cancer. For the study at large: Matched bulk RNA-seq yielded a T cell module score, and TCR transcript counts in tumor regions correlated strongly with that score. Study findings and constraints: Mutation counts in tumors were tracked by counts of expanded intratumoral alpha and beta TCRs.

Sequences were derived from lung tumor tissue, sampled at surgery. The chain links TRBV29-1 to TRBJ2-7; TRBD1 agrees at 8 bases. The source is a female donor with early-stage non-small cell lung cancer. The CDR3 sequence: CSVVGQGGLREQYF. CDR3 sequence (DNA): TGCAGCGTTGTCGGACAGGGTGGTCTACGGGAGCAGTACTTC.